The T cell receptor (beta chain) under discussion was sequenced for a study of cytomegalovirus exposure and HLA in healthy donors. Study conclusions and caveats: Common viral pathogens seemed to be connected with several of the most significant clusters, according to a later analysis. In an earlier analysis, about 87% or about 30%: the productive usage of most TCR beta V segments. According to a later analysis, most TCR beta chains associated with CMV appeared HLA-restricted.

It was with 60 Vbeta and 13 Jbeta primers that the PCR ran. Assay used: immunoSEQ multiplex PCR; TCRdb lists only in-frame clones, some missing. Counted here are under 200,000 clones, around 80% occurring once; the ten biggest clones make up 1%. As to this clone: Its antigen is still unknown.

There are 14 residues in the CDR3. Trimming took off 4 bases at V and 4 bases at J, with 13 bases between the two ends. Germline values: CDR1 MNHEY, CDR2 SVGAGI. The sample consisted of PBMCs. This TCR derives from a woman aged 45-60 years in good health and CMV-seropositive. The V call is TRBV6-5, the J call TRBJ1-2, with D unresolved. The CDR3 DNA reads as TGTGCCAGCAGTTCCCCAGCGGATGCCTATGGCTACACCTTC. This encodes CASSSPADAYGYTF.